This T cell receptor (beta chain) was captured in a study of breast tumors, draining lymph nodes, adjacent tissues. V dropped 0 bases and J dropped 1; count of bases not matched to a gene: 7. The CDR3 is 16 amino acids. CDR1 DFQATT and CDR2 SNEGSKA come from the germline V gene (reference sequence). Breast cancer patients provided tissue from their axillary draining lymph nodes. Findings of the study overall: Data only fit, rather than demonstrated, lymph node origin of most tumor T cells. The data were judged consistent with most tumor T cells coming from lymph node and expanding in tumor. Tumors had less TCR diversity than lymph nodes, more than nontumor tissue.

In its sample, this clonotype was seen many times. Its antigen is currently unknown. MiXCR, applied by TCRdb to the multiplex PCR reads, yields one record per CDR3 protein. The sample contains about 220,000 distinct CDR3 sequences, about 34% of which appear only once. The sequencing sample was made of axillary lymph node tissue. The V call is TRBV20-1, the J call TRBJ2-3; 7 nucleotides line up with TRBD2. The clonotype was recovered from a female donor with breast cancer. Some clones in this sample may be carry-over from other donors' samples. The CDR3 reads CSARDHKGLRTDTQYF. CDR3 nucleotides: TGCAGTGCTAGAGATCATAAGGGACTACGCACAGATACGCAGTATTTT.